This is a list of T cell receptor beta chains from one sample in a study of blood T cell repertoires in COVID-19. The table came from immunoSEQ multiplex PCR; TCRdb's copy has only in-frame clones and leaves some out. The sample has 200,000 to 250,000 clones, 82% seen once. Source material: peripheral blood. The origin of the receptors is a woman between 65 and 79 years old with COVID-19, enrolled during active disease. Both conserved end residues are part of each CDR3. Each record gives: J gene, V gene, clone size, D gene, CDR3 protein, CDR3 DNA. D genes are given only for firm matches. For some rows the clone size is stated as once, few or many, or as a class when expanded; others skip it.

j_gene: TRBJ1-4; v_gene: TRBV5-1; abundance: -; d_gene: -; CDR3aa: CASSAGGTNEKLFF; CDR3nt: TGCGCCAGCAGCGCGGGAGGCACTAATGAAAAACTGTTTTTT
j_gene: TRBJ2-2; v_gene: TRBV2; abundance: -; d_gene: TRBD2; CDR3aa: CASLLGLAGAGELFF; CDR3nt: TGTGCCAGCCTTTTGGGACTAGCGGGAGCCGGGGAGCTGTTTTTT
j_gene: TRBJ2-3; v_gene: TRBV5-1; abundance: -; d_gene: TRBD2; CDR3aa: CASSFRTSGSRTEGSYTQYF; CDR3nt: TGCGCCAGCAGCTTCCGGACTAGCGGGAGTAGAACAGAAGGCAGCTATACGCAGTATTTT
j_gene: TRBJ2-5; v_gene: TRBV29-1; abundance: -; d_gene: -; CDR3aa: CSVDQEGGETQYF; CDR3nt: TGCAGCGTTGACCAAGAGGGCGGAGAGACCCAGTACTTC
j_gene: TRBJ1-6; v_gene: TRBV30; abundance: -; d_gene: -; CDR3aa: CAWSSGFTDSPLHF; CDR3nt: TGTGCCTGGAGTTCAGGGTTCACCGACTCACCCCTCCACTTT
j_gene: TRBJ1-2; v_gene: TRBV18; abundance: -; d_gene: TRBD1; CDR3aa: CASSRTGEDHNYGYTF; CDR3nt: TGTGCCAGCTCACGGACAGGGGAGGACCATAACTATGGCTACACCTTC
j_gene: TRBJ1-2; v_gene: TRBV7-6; abundance: -; d_gene: TRBD1; CDR3aa: CASSTGGGYGYTF; CDR3nt: TGTGCCAGCAGTACAGGGGGCGGCTATGGCTACACCTTC
j_gene: TRBJ2-3; v_gene: TRBV11-2; abundance: -; d_gene: TRBD1; CDR3aa: CASSVRDRGSTDTQYF; CDR3nt: TGTGCCAGCAGCGTCCGGGACAGGGGCAGTACAGATACGCAGTATTTT
j_gene: TRBJ2-5; v_gene: TRBV24-1; abundance: -; d_gene: -; CDR3aa: CATRYQETQYF; CDR3nt: TGTGCCACCCGGTACCAAGAGACCCAGTACTTC
j_gene: TRBJ2-6; v_gene: TRBV5-8; abundance: -; d_gene: -; CDR3aa: CASSPRSSGANVLTF; CDR3nt: TGTGCCAGCAGCCCCCGGAGCTCTGGGGCCAACGTCCTGACTTTC
j_gene: TRBJ1-6; v_gene: TRBV28; abundance: -; d_gene: -; CDR3aa: CASSQRMTDNNSPLHF; CDR3nt: TGTGCCAGCAGCCAACGCATGACAGACAATAATTCACCCCTCCACTTT
j_gene: TRBJ2-7; v_gene: TRBV15; abundance: -; d_gene: TRBD1; CDR3aa: CATSSRGTASYEQYF; CDR3nt: TGTGCCACCAGCAGTCGAGGGACAGCCTCCTACGAGCAGTACTTC
j_gene: TRBJ2-7; v_gene: TRBV7-2; abundance: -; d_gene: TRBD1; CDR3aa: CASSITGTATYEQYF; CDR3nt: TGTGCCAGCAGCATCACCGGGACAGCTACCTACGAGCAGTACTTC
j_gene: TRBJ1-1; v_gene: TRBV7-6; abundance: -; d_gene: -; CDR3aa: CASSPATGANTEAFF; CDR3nt: TGTGCCAGCAGCCCAGCGACAGGAGCGAACACTGAAGCTTTCTTT
j_gene: TRBJ1-5; v_gene: TRBV7-9; abundance: -; d_gene: -; CDR3aa: CASSLDSTNQPQHF; CDR3nt: TGTGCCAGCAGCTTGGACAGCACCAATCAGCCCCAGCATTTT
j_gene: TRBJ2-4; v_gene: TRBV6-2/TRBV6-3; abundance: once; d_gene: TRBD1; CDR3aa: CASSRGTGISENIQYF; CDR3nt: TGTGCCAGCAGCCGCGGGACAGGGATATCCGAAAACATTCAGTACTTC
j_gene: TRBJ1-2; v_gene: TRBV5-1; abundance: -; d_gene: TRBD1; CDR3aa: CASSFSGQGGYTF; CDR3nt: TGCGCCAGCAGCTTTTCCGGACAGGGCGGCTACACCTTC
j_gene: TRBJ2-7; v_gene: TRBV19; abundance: -; d_gene: TRBD2; CDR3aa: CASSMPVAGGYEQYF; CDR3nt: TGTGCCAGTAGTATGCCGGTAGCGGGAGGCTACGAGCAGTACTTC
j_gene: TRBJ2-5; v_gene: TRBV20-1; abundance: -; d_gene: -; CDR3aa: CSANERSETQYF; CDR3nt: TGCAGTGCTAATGAGAGGTCGGAGACCCAGTACTTC
j_gene: TRBJ1-2; v_gene: TRBV27; abundance: -; d_gene: -; CDR3aa: CASSLQGPNYGYTF; CDR3nt: TGTGCCAGCAGCCTACAGGGTCCTAACTATGGCTACACCTTC
j_gene: TRBJ1-2; v_gene: TRBV5-1; abundance: -; d_gene: TRBD1; CDR3aa: CASSAGQDYGYTF; CDR3nt: TGCGCCAGCAGCGCGGGACAGGACTATGGCTACACCTTC
j_gene: TRBJ2-1; v_gene: TRBV5-1; abundance: -; d_gene: TRBD1; CDR3aa: CASSAGQGARDGQFF; CDR3nt: TGCGCCAGCAGCGCGGGACAGGGGGCGCGGGATGGGCAGTTCTTC
j_gene: TRBJ1-2; v_gene: TRBV7-9; abundance: -; d_gene: -; CDR3aa: CASSSGAPLSYTF; CDR3nt: TGTGCCAGCAGCTCAGGGGCCCCTTTGAGCTACACCTTC
j_gene: TRBJ2-2; v_gene: TRBV19; abundance: -; d_gene: TRBD1; CDR3aa: CASSIGTGANTGELFF; CDR3nt: TGTGCCAGTAGTATAGGGACAGGAGCGAACACCGGGGAGCTGTTTTTT
j_gene: TRBJ2-2; v_gene: TRBV9; abundance: -; d_gene: -; CDR3aa: CASSPRGPPNTGELFF; CDR3nt: TGTGCCAGCAGCCCGCGGGGACCACCGAACACCGGGGAGCTGTTTTTT
j_gene: TRBJ2-1; v_gene: TRBV28; abundance: -; d_gene: -; CDR3aa: CASSPIGSHTRQFF; CDR3nt: TGTGCCAGCAGTCCCATCGGTAGCCATACAAGGCAGTTCTTC
j_gene: TRBJ2-1; v_gene: TRBV24-1; abundance: -; d_gene: TRBD2; CDR3aa: CATSDRLAGVPNEQFF; CDR3nt: TGTGCCACCAGTGACCGACTAGCGGGAGTACCCAATGAGCAGTTCTTC
j_gene: TRBJ1-3; v_gene: TRBV10-3; abundance: -; d_gene: TRBD1; CDR3aa: CAIGTGSGNTIYF; CDR3nt: TGTGCCATCGGGACAGGCTCTGGAAACACCATATATTTT
j_gene: TRBJ2-5; v_gene: TRBV11-2; abundance: -; d_gene: -; CDR3aa: CASSLDLRGRLQETQYF; CDR3nt: TGTGCCAGCAGCTTAGATCTTCGAGGGAGGTTACAAGAGACCCAGTACTTC
j_gene: TRBJ2-4; v_gene: TRBV7-2; abundance: once; d_gene: -; CDR3aa: CASSLLSGSKNIQYF; CDR3nt: TGTGCCAGCAGCTTACTGTCGGGAAGCAAAAACATTCAGTACTTC
j_gene: TRBJ1-1; v_gene: TRBV10-3; abundance: -; d_gene: TRBD1; CDR3aa: CAISLTGGNTEAFF; CDR3nt: TGTGCCATCAGCTTGACAGGGGGCAACACTGAAGCTTTCTTT
j_gene: TRBJ2-1; v_gene: TRBV6-1; abundance: -; d_gene: -; CDR3aa: CASSEGSVEQFF; CDR3nt: TGTGCCAGCAGTGAAGGTTCGGTGGAGCAGTTCTTC
j_gene: TRBJ2-1; v_gene: TRBV29-1; abundance: -; d_gene: TRBD2; CDR3aa: CSLAHREDSYNEQFF; CDR3nt: TGCAGCTTGGCCCACCGGGAGGACTCCTACAATGAGCAGTTCTTC
j_gene: TRBJ1-2; v_gene: TRBV5-1; abundance: -; d_gene: -; CDR3aa: CASSLESLSKGYTF; CDR3nt: TGCGCCAGCAGCTTGGAGTCCCTAAGTAAAGGCTACACCTTC
j_gene: TRBJ2-5; v_gene: TRBV28; abundance: -; d_gene: -; CDR3aa: CASSWGLRGNLGETQYF; CDR3nt: TGTGCCAGCAGTTGGGGGCTGCGGGGGAATCTGGGAGAGACCCAGTACTTC
j_gene: TRBJ1-5; v_gene: TRBV2; abundance: -; d_gene: TRBD1; CDR3aa: CASSAGTGRDQPQHF; CDR3nt: TGTGCCAGCAGTGCCGGGACAGGGAGAGATCAGCCCCAGCATTTT
j_gene: TRBJ1-1; v_gene: TRBV19; abundance: once; d_gene: -; CDR3aa: CASSIEGGFRKTEAFF; CDR3nt: TGTGCCAGTAGTATAGAAGGGGGATTTAGAAAAACTGAAGCTTTCTTT
j_gene: TRBJ2-3; v_gene: TRBV7-3; abundance: -; d_gene: -; CDR3aa: CASSLGTDTQYF; CDR3nt: TGTGCCAGCAGCCTCGGGACAGATACGCAGTATTTT
j_gene: TRBJ2-7; v_gene: TRBV10-3; abundance: -; d_gene: TRBD2; CDR3aa: CAISESMGGSGYEQYF; CDR3nt: TGTGCCATCAGTGAGTCGATGGGCGGGAGTGGCTACGAGCAGTACTTC
j_gene: TRBJ1-6; v_gene: TRBV27; abundance: -; d_gene: -; CDR3aa: CASSPLPYRVDSPLHF; CDR3nt: TGTGCCAGCAGCCCTCTTCCATACAGGGTTGATTCACCCCTCCACTTT
j_gene: TRBJ2-5; v_gene: TRBV2; abundance: -; d_gene: -; CDR3aa: CASSEPPGRGLGGETQYF; CDR3nt: TGTGCCAGCAGTGAACCCCCGGGCAGGGGTTTAGGAGGAGAGACCCAGTACTTC
j_gene: TRBJ1-1; v_gene: TRBV19; abundance: -; d_gene: -; CDR3aa: CASTSPGRDTEAFF; CDR3nt: TGTGCCAGTACCAGCCCTGGCAGGGACACTGAAGCTTTCTTT
j_gene: TRBJ1-4; v_gene: TRBV9; abundance: -; d_gene: TRBD1; CDR3aa: CASSAGGVEKLFF; CDR3nt: TGTGCCAGCAGCGCAGGGGGCGTAGAAAAACTGTTTTTT
j_gene: TRBJ1-2; v_gene: TRBV18; abundance: -; d_gene: TRBD1; CDR3aa: CASSPQPPGTATYGYTF; CDR3nt: TGTGCCAGCTCACCACAGCCCCCCGGGACAGCGACCTATGGCTACACCTTC
j_gene: TRBJ2-3; v_gene: TRBV28; abundance: -; d_gene: -; CDR3aa: CASSRWTNTDTQYF; CDR3nt: TGTGCCAGCAGCCGATGGACTAACACAGATACGCAGTATTTT
j_gene: TRBJ1-1; v_gene: TRBV14; abundance: -; d_gene: TRBD1; CDR3aa: CASSLRTGGTNTEAFF; CDR3nt: TGTGCCAGCAGCCTTCGGACAGGGGGTACGAACACTGAAGCTTTCTTT
j_gene: TRBJ1-3; v_gene: TRBV7-8; abundance: -; d_gene: -; CDR3aa: CASSLNRRRNTIYF; CDR3nt: TGTGCCAGCAGCTTAAACAGGAGAAGAAACACCATATATTTT
j_gene: TRBJ1-2; v_gene: TRBV28; abundance: -; d_gene: TRBD1; CDR3aa: CASSLRTGIYGYTF; CDR3nt: TGTGCCAGCAGTTTACGGACAGGGATTTATGGCTACACCTTC
j_gene: TRBJ1-5; v_gene: TRBV19; abundance: -; d_gene: -; CDR3aa: CASTPQGSPANQPQHF; CDR3nt: TGTGCCAGTACCCCTCAGGGGAGTCCGGCCAATCAGCCCCAGCATTTT
j_gene: TRBJ1-5; v_gene: TRBV7-8; abundance: -; d_gene: -; CDR3aa: CASSLDGRENEPQHF; CDR3nt: TGTGCCAGCAGCTTAGACGGACGGGAGAATGAGCCCCAGCATTTT
j_gene: TRBJ1-2; v_gene: TRBV10-3; abundance: -; d_gene: TRBD1; CDR3aa: CAISEHTVAGGNGYTF; CDR3nt: TGTGCCATCAGTGAACACACCGTGGCAGGGGGGAATGGCTACACCTTC
j_gene: TRBJ2-3; v_gene: TRBV28; abundance: once; d_gene: -; CDR3aa: CASSFLLGGTDTQYF; CDR3nt: TGTGCCAGCAGTTTCCTCCTAGGGGGAACAGATACGCAGTATTTT